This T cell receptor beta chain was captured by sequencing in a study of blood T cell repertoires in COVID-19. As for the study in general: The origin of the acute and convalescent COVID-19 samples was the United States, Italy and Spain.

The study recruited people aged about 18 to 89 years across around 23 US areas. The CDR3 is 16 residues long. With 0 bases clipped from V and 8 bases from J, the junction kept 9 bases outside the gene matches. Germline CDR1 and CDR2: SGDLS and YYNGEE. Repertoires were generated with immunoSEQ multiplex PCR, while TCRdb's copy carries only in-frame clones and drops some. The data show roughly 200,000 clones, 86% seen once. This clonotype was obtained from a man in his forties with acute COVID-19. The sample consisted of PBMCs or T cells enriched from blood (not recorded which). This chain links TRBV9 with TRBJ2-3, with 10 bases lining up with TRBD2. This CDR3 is CASSVGLAGASGTQYF. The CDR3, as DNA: TGTGCCAGCAGCGTAGGGCTAGCGGGAGCTTCAGGTACGCAGTATTTT.